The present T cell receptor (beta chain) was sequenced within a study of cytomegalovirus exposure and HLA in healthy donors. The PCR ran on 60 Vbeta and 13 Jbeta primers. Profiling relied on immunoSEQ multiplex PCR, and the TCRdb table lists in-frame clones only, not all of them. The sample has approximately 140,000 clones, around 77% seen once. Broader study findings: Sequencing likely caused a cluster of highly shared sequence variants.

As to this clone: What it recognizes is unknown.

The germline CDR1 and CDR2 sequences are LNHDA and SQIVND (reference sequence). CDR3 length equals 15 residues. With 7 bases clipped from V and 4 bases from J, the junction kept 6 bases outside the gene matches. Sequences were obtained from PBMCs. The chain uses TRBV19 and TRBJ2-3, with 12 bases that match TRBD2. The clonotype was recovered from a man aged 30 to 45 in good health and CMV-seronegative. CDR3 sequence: CASTTLAGGPDTQYF. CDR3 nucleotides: TGTGCCAGTACCACCCTAGCGGGGGGGCCAGATACGCAGTATTTT. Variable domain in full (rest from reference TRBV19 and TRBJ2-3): DGGITQSPKYLFRKEGQNVTLSCEQNLNHDAMYWYRQDPGQGLRLIYYSQIVNDFQKGDIAEGYSVSREKKESFPLTVTSAQKNPTAFYLCASTTLAGGPDTQYFGPGTRLTVL.